This TCR beta chain was captured in a study of cytomegalovirus exposure and HLA in healthy donors. Study-level findings and limits: Accurate prediction of most subjects' HLA-A and HLA-B alleles from TCR beta sequences was reported.

Primers included in the PCR were 60 Vbeta and 13 Jbeta primers. Measured with immunoSEQ multiplex PCR; TCRdb has only the in-frame clones, and not every one. This sample carries 200,000 or so clones, roughly 80% of them seen once, and the ten largest clones take around a sixth. A few counts support this clone. What it recognizes is unknown. The sequenced sample was PBMCs. The origin of this receptor is a man aged 40-55 years in good health and CMV-seronegative.

For the CDR3, the DNA is TGTGCCAGCAGCTTAGGACTTCCGGGGTACCAAGAGACCCAGTACTTC. Translation: CASSLGLPGYQETQYF. The chain carries TRBV7-3 and TRBJ2-5; D is possibly TRBD2 (5 bases). Germline CDR1 SGHTA, CDR2 FQGTGA. Trimming shortened V by 2 bases and J by 0 bases, and 13 bases separated the two germline ends. This CDR3 spans 16 amino acids.